Below are 25 T cell receptor beta chains sequenced from a single sample in a study of T cells after yellow fever vaccination. TCRdb reprocessed the 5' RACE reads via MiXCR and lists one record per CDR3 protein. The table lists around 350,000 distinct CDR3 sequences, 9.5% to 13% of them singletons. The specimen comprised PBMCs, sampled on the day of the first yellow fever vaccination. The origin of the receptors is a man younger than 35 who received the YFV17D yellow fever vaccine.

The V and J genes are TRBV12-5 and TRBJ2-1; D is unclear. V lost 1 base and J lost 9, with 10 bases in between. The CDR3 totals 13 residues. The germline gives CDR1 LGHNT, CDR2 FRNRAP. CDR3 DNA: TGTGCTAGTGGTTTGGCGGTTTGGGGTGAGCAGTTCTTC. Translating gives CASGLAVWGEQFF.

The rearrangement links TRBV28 to TRBJ2-1; the D is unclear. V lost 5 bases and J 2 bases, leaving 7 bases between the germline ends. In germline, CDR1 is MDHEN, CDR2 SYDVKM. The CDR3 totals 13 residues. Here the CDR3 DNA reads TGTGCCAGCAGTAACTTGGCCTACAATGAGCAGTTCTTC. Encoded protein: CASSNLAYNEQFF.

The chain couples TRBV9 to TRBJ2-5; tentatively, D is TRBD1 or TRBD2 (5 bases each). The germline V and J ends were trimmed by 0 bases and 0 bases, with 6 bases remaining between them. The germline CDR1 and CDR2 sequences are SGDLS and YYNGEE. The CDR3 has 14 residues. In nucleotides, the CDR3 is TGTGCCAGCAGCGTAGGAGGGGACCAAGAGACCCAGTACTTC. Residues: CASSVGGDQETQYF.

This clonotype was seen ten or more times. V gene TRBV20-1 combines with J gene TRBJ2-7; 10 nucleotides align to TRBD2. There are 16 residues in the CDR3. Germline V gene lookup returns CDR1 DFQATT and CDR2 SNEGSKA (reference sequence). The V segment lost 0 bases and the J segment 1 base; nucleotides outside the gene matches: 6. Here the CDR3 DNA reads TGCAGTGCTAGAGATGTACTAGCGGGGATGTCCTACGAGCAGTACTTC. It codes for CSARDVLAGMSYEQYF.

This clonotype has only a few counts. This chain links TRBV6-1 with TRBJ2-3; TRBD1 or TRBD2 may be the D gene (6 bases each). The V end lost 6 bases, the J end lost 1 base, and 14 bases lay between the germline ends. CDR1 and CDR2 (germline): MNHNS, SASEGT. The CDR3 is made up of 15 amino acids. CDR3 nucleotide sequence: TGTGCCAGCAGAACGGGGGCAGGGGGCACAGATACGCAGTATTTT. Protein product: CASRTGAGGTDTQYF.

V gene TRBV9 combines with J gene TRBJ2-3; D unclear. From germline, CDR1 is SGDLS and CDR2 YYNGEE. The ends were cut back, 10 bases at V and 6 bases at J, with 9 bases in the middle. The CDR3 is 10 residues long. CDR3 loop: CAPGWDTQYF. The CDR3 DNA is TGTGCCCCCGGCTGGGATACGCAGTATTTT.

The chain carries TRBV27 and TRBJ1-1, with D possibly being TRBD1 (5 bases). The CDR3 has 14 residues. The germline CDR1 and CDR2 sequences are MNHEY and SMNVEV (reference sequence). V lost 3 bases and J lost 4, with 12 bases in between. The CDR3 region is CASSFRVGATEAFF. For the CDR3, the DNA is TGTGCCAGCAGTTTCAGGGTCGGGGCCACTGAAGCTTTCTTT.

There are a few counts of this clonotype. The genes are TRBV7-9 and TRBJ2-5; a possible D gene is TRBD1 (5 bases). CDR1 and CDR2 from the germline V gene are SEHNR and FQNEAQ (reference sequence). V was trimmed by 2 bases and J by 3 bases, leaving 13 bases between them. The CDR3 sequence is 15 residues long. The CDR3 reads CASSLIGQSKETQYF. The CDR3 nucleotides are TGTGCCAGCAGCTTAATAGGACAAAGCAAAGAGACCCAGTACTTC.

The table lists this clonotype with a few counts. V gene TRBV5-6 combines with J gene TRBJ1-5; D uncertain. V lost 3 bases and J 5 bases, leaving 6 bases between the germline ends. The CDR3 totals 12 residues. Germline V CDR1 and CDR2: SGHDT, YYEEEE. CDR3 protein: CASSSNDQPQHF. The CDR3 DNA is TGTGCCAGCAGCTCTAATGATCAGCCCCAGCATTTT.

V is TRBV5-1 and J is TRBJ1-1; weak D call: TRBD1 (5 bases). V dropped 2 bases and J dropped 1 base, with 9 bases sitting between them. The CDR3 spans 14 residues. Germline V gene sequence: CDR1 SGHRS, CDR2 YFSETQ. The chain's CDR3 is CASSFREGNTEAFF. CDR3 DNA: TGCGCCAGCAGCTTCAGGGAAGGGAACACTGAAGCTTTCTTT. Drawing the rest from reference TRBV5-1 and TRBJ1-1, the complete variable domain is KAGVTQTPRYLIKTRGQQVTLSCSPISGHRSVSWYQQTPGQGLQFLFEYFSETQRNKGNFPGRFSGRQFSNSRSEMNVSTLELGDSALYLCASSFREGNTEAFFGQGTRLTVV.

The table lists this clonotype with a few counts. The chain combines TRBV20-1 with TRBJ2-3; 8 positions match TRBD2. The CDR3 runs 18 residues. Losses at the gene ends were 0 bases for V and 0 bases for J; bases not matched to a gene: 11. Germline V CDR1 and CDR2: DFQATT, SNEGSKA (reference sequence). CDR3: CSARDGMSGGLSTDTQYF. Written as DNA, the CDR3 is TGCAGTGCTAGAGATGGGATGAGCGGGGGCCTTAGCACAGATACGCAGTATTTT.

This clonotype was counted a few times. The rearrangement links TRBV19 to TRBJ2-2; TRBD2 matches at 8 bases. Germline V gene data show CDR1 as LNHDA and CDR2 as SQIVND (reference sequence). The CDR3 has 15 residues. V lost 6 bases to trimming and J lost 1 base; unmatched junction nucleotides: 4. The CDR3 DNA is TGTGCCAGTAGAAGTCTAGCGGGGAACACCGGGGAGCTGTTTTTT. Its translation: CASRSLAGNTGELFF.

The V call is TRBV5-1, the J call TRBJ2-1, with a tentative D call TRBD2 (6 bases). Trimming shortened V by 0 bases and J by 6 bases, and 13 bases separated the two germline ends. Per germline, CDR1 SGHRS and CDR2 YFSETQ. The CDR3 totals 15 residues. For the CDR3, the DNA is TGCGCCAGCAGCTTGGAATACCGGGGAGGCAATGAGCAGTTCTTC. As protein: CASSLEYRGGNEQFF.

The V call is TRBV6-1, the J call TRBJ2-3, with a tentative D call TRBD2 (5 bases). This CDR3 comprises 15 residues. Germline lookup yields CDR1 MNHNS and CDR2 SASEGT. V shed 4 bases and J shed 0 bases, with 11 bases lying between them. This chain's CDR3 is CASSGRGLSTDTQYF. The CDR3 region has the DNA TGTGCCAGCAGTGGACGAGGGCTGAGCACAGATACGCAGTATTTT.

The CDR3 coding sequence is TGTGCCAGCAGTTTAGTGGGGGGCAAGACCGGGGAGCTGTTTTTT. Amino acids: CASSLVGGKTGELFF. The V and J genes are TRBV12-3 or TRBV12-4 and TRBJ2-2; D might be TRBD1 or TRBD2, each matching 6 bases. Trimming left V 1 base short and J 5 bases short, with 11 bases between. This CDR3 is built from 15 residues.

The chain recombines TRBV5-6 with TRBJ2-2; 7 nucleotides line up with TRBD2. Germline V lookup: CDR1 SGHDT, CDR2 YYEEEE. With V trimmed by 0 bases and J by 6 bases, 5 bases remained unmatched. The CDR3 spans 15 residues. The CDR3: CASSLDGRGAGELFF. CDR3 bases: TGTGCCAGCAGCTTGGACGGCCGGGGGGCCGGGGAGCTGTTTTTT.

CDR3 loop: CASSHGQGPYNSPLHF. The CDR3 DNA sequence: TGTGCCAGCAGCCATGGACAGGGACCATATAATTCACCCCTCCACTTT. This chain connects TRBV7-9 to TRBJ1-6; TRBD1 aligns across 8 bases. The CDR3 has 16 residues. Germline CDR1 and CDR2: SEHNR and FQNEAQ (reference sequence). The V and J ends lost 5 bases and 4 bases, in that order; junction bases with no gene match: 7.

A few counts support this clonotype. The chain links TRBV20-1 to TRBJ2-3, with D unresolved. This CDR3 region has 14 residues. V lost 4 bases and J lost 0, with 11 bases in between. The germline CDR1 and CDR2 sequences are DFQATT and SNEGSKA (reference sequence). CDR3 DNA: TGCAGTGCTACTAACAGACGAAGCACAGATACGCAGTATTTT. It is translated as CSATNRRSTDTQYF.

The chain recombines TRBV27 with TRBJ2-6, with 9 bases that match TRBD1. Germline CDR1 MNHEY, CDR2 SMNVEV (reference sequence). J was trimmed by 0 bases and V by 6 bases; bases with no gene match: 9. The CDR3 length is 18 residues. The CDR3 protein is CASRRTGAPRSGANVLTF. CDR3 sequence (DNA): TGTGCCAGCAGACGGACAGGGGCCCCCCGCTCTGGGGCCAACGTCCTGACTTTC.

The J gene is TRBJ2-5, the V gene TRBV6-2 or TRBV6-3, with TRBD2 identical over 8 bases. V was clipped by 6 bases and J by 7 bases; unmatched bases: 10. CDR1 and CDR2 (germline): MNHEY, SVGEGT. The CDR3 length is 14 residues. The CDR3: CASRRTGTSGTQYF. DNA of the CDR3: TGTGCCAGCAGACGGACCGGGACTAGTGGGACCCAGTACTTC.

A few counts support this clonotype. The rearrangement uses TRBV4-2 and TRBJ2-5; 8 nucleotides agree with TRBD2. The germline gives CDR1 LGHNA, CDR2 YNFKEQ. The CDR3 consists of 14 residues. The J segment lost 5 bases and the V segment lost 1 base, leaving 3 bases of the junction unmatched. DNA for the CDR3: TGTGCCAGCAGCCAAGGACGGACTAGCGAGACCCAGTACTTC. Translating gives CASSQGRTSETQYF.

V usage is TRBV20-1 and J usage is TRBJ2-7, with D possibly TRBD2 on 7 matching bases. There are 15 residues in the CDR3. Germline lookup yields CDR1 DFQATT and CDR2 SNEGSKA (reference sequence). Deletions cut 3 bases from V and 1 base from J, with 16 bases between. The chain's CDR3 is CSARRGGYPSYEQYF. DNA of the CDR3: TGCAGTGCTAGGAGGGGGGGCTACCCTTCCTACGAGCAGTACTTC.

In this sample, this clonotype turned up a few times. CDR3 loop: CASSNSRGSSYNEQFF. In nucleotides, the CDR3 is TGTGCCAGCAGCAACTCGCGGGGGAGCTCCTACAATGAGCAGTTCTTC. The chain combines TRBV7-3 with TRBJ2-1, with 7 bases fitting TRBD2. Germline V gene sequence: CDR1 SGHTA, CDR2 FQGTGA. V shed 5 bases and J 0 bases; nucleotides not matched to a gene: 7. The CDR3 is 16 residues long.

The table lists this clonotype with a few counts. V usage is TRBV10-1 and J usage is TRBJ1-1, with 9 bases matching TRBD1. This CDR3 has 16 residues. Germline loops: CDR1 WNHNN, CDR2 SYGVQD (reference sequence). V dropped 2 bases and J dropped 5; count of bases not matched to a gene: 9. CDR3 coding DNA: TGCGCCAGCAGTGAGATAGGGACAGGGTCGTGGACTGAAGCTTTCTTT. Amino acid sequence: CASSEIGTGSWTEAFF.

There are a few counts of this clonotype. The chain employs TRBV20-1 and TRBJ2-7; 9 nucleotides align to TRBD1. The CDR3 consists of 12 residues. Germline V lookup: CDR1 DFQATT, CDR2 SNEGSKA (reference sequence). The ends lost 3 bases at V and 5 bases at J; junction bases unmatched: 2. The CDR3 here is CSASGQGHEQYF. In nucleotides, the CDR3 is TGCAGTGCTAGTGGACAGGGGCACGAGCAGTACTTC.